This T cell receptor beta chain was sequenced for a study of blood T cell repertoires in COVID-19 (dated by TCRdb to the early 2020s). Background on the whole study: Collaborator samples came from the United States, Italy and Spain and covered acute and convalescent phases of COVID-19. The prospective study material was composed of cDNA or gDNA derived from T cells, B-cell-depleted T cells, or PBMCs. Subjects who had been exposed to COVID-19, were actively infected with it, or had recovered from it provided the deeply sampled blood TCRbeta repertoires that made up the dataset. A freely available public database, intended as a resource for researchers studying the immune response to SARS-CoV-2, is where the repertoires were released. The samples were drawn from the first 160 participants of the ongoing ImmuneRACE study and from 1,200 or so subjects provided by 6 global collaborators. Sample metadata almost always included a de-identified subject ID, COVID-19 status, age in years and sex. Where available, HLA class I and class II types were taken from metadata supplied by the sample provider and were not determined by assay-based typing. The investigation overall reported the following: The quantity of clinical and demographic metadata differed by source and by participant and was supplied without curation.

Participants in the prospective study were aged roughly 18 to 89 years, lived in 24 United States geographic areas, and enrolled through a virtual design. In the prospective study, participants were assigned to cohorts based on the clinical history participants reported in a screening survey and a study questionnaire. Recovered participants in ImmuneRACE Cohort 3 were defined by two consecutive negative NP/OP PCR tests, clearance by a healthcare professional, or resolution of symptoms. Each participant in the prospective study had whole blood, serum and a nasopharyngeal or oropharyngeal swab collected by mobile phlebotomists. Over an approximately 2-month period, participants in the prospective study had the option of providing additional blood draws and questionnaires. Before DNA extraction, blood samples from the prospective study were shipped at room temperature or frozen. TCRbeta CDR3 regions were amplified from genomic DNA by means of the immunoSEQ Assay, a bias-controlled multiplex PCR. Regarding the original processing steps: Nucleated cell counts per sample were estimated from amplification of reference gene primers within the assay. Sequence reads were collapsed and filtered to measure the absolute abundance of every unique TCRbeta CDR3 rearrangement. Productive Simpson clonality was computed per sample as the square root of Simpson's diversity index over productive rearrangements. In TCRdb, the immuneACCESS table is reduced to in-frame sequences with V and J assigned. These tables do not hold every clone; where another copy was compared, an unresolved V gene accounts for under half, and the others remain unexplained. That table is the source of V, J and clone size, and D and trimming were worked out from the DNA. The sample profile shows more than 200,000 clones; under 85% of them were found once. Together, the top ten hold approximately 1.8% of the sample.

The germline V gene yields LGHNA for CDR1 and YSLEER for CDR2. The CDR3, cysteine through phenylalanine, is 15 amino acids long. Only the CDR3 region is kept as DNA, spanning 45 bases read in frame from base 1. V is cut by 0 bases and J by 4 bases, and the space between the germline ends is 12 bases. On this clone itself: Its antigen target is currently unknown. Base quality data are lacking; no much larger clone is found one base away.

The rearrangement combines TRBV4-3 with TRBJ1-2; D gene: possibly TRBD1, on 5 matching bases. The sequence was collected from a man aged 55-75 years who had recovered from COVID-19. The sample taken for sequencing was PBMCs or T cells enriched from blood (not recorded which). For the CDR3, the sequence is CASSQDRQGVYGYTF. DNA sequence: TGCGCCAGCAGCCAAGATCGGCAGGGCGTCTATGGCTACACCTTC.